This paragraph covers one T cell receptor (beta chain) sequence. Its target is not known. PCR amplification relied on 60 Vbeta primers (plus 13 Jbeta primers). The method was immunoSEQ multiplex PCR; TCRdb's version includes in-frame clones alone and lacks a portion of them. The sample holds approximately 290,000 clones, approximately 80% seen once. This sample was taken from a study of cytomegalovirus exposure and HLA in healthy donors. Study results and caveats: CMV antigen specificity was confirmed in vitro for a few CMV-associated chains. With later analysis, a missense DCLRE1C variant became linked to TCR beta V- and J-gene trimming. Some highly shared sequence variants likely arose as a pipeline artifact. Relative to equally common others, HLA-associated TCR beta chains showed greater clonal expansion in a later analysis.

This CDR3 spans 11 amino acids. The V and J ends lost 8 bases and 9 bases, in that order; junction bases with no gene match: 5. CDR1 and CDR2 from the germline V gene are SQVTM and ANQGSEA. The chain joins TRBV29-1 to TRBJ2-1; 9 bases map to TRBD2. This TCR was sampled from a girl under 10 years old in good health and CMV-seronegative. The specimen was PBMCs. The CDR3 nucleotides read TGCAGCTTACAGACTAGCGGTGAGCAGTTCTTC. Translating gives CSLQTSGEQFF.